A selection of T cell receptor beta chains follows, all from one sample in a study of tumor-infiltrating lymphocytes in primary liver carcinoma. TCRdb re-analysed the multiplex PCR reads in MiXCR, keeping a single row per CDR3 protein. In the table there are about 120,000 distinct CDR3 sequences, roughly three fifths of which are singletons. The sequenced sample was liver tumor tissue from sampling region 1. The receptors were sampled from a woman aged 55-75 years with primary liver carcinoma and hepatitis B virus infection. Both conserved end residues are part of each CDR3. A D gene is named only where the DNA matches it firmly. Some rows mark clone size as missing; the rest say once, few, many or name a class of expanded clone.

d_gene,j_gene,abundance,v_gene,CDR3nt,CDR3aa
NA,TRBJ1-1,NA,TRBV30,TGTGCCCGGAGTCCCCCCTCTGCGGCGAACACTGAAGCTTTCTTT,CARSPPSAANTEAFF
TRBD1,TRBJ1-3,once,TRBV12-3/TRBV12-4,TGTGCCAGCACCTACAGGGGTTCTGGAAACACCATATATTTT,CASTYRGSGNTIYF
TRBD1,TRBJ2-2,NA,TRBV11-2,TGTGCCAGCTGCCCAGCCAGGGGGTCCGGGGAGCTGTTTTTT,CASCPARGSGELFF
NA,TRBJ1-2,NA,TRBV12-1,TGTGACAGCAGTCTGGCCATCCAACAGGGAGGGATGCACTATGAATACACCTTC,CDSSLAIQQGGMHYEYTF
NA,TRBJ1-1,many,TRBV10-1,TGCGCCAGCAGTGAGTCGTGGGGTAGTACTGAAGCTTTCTTT,CASSESWGSTEAFF
TRBD2,TRBJ2-3,NA,TRBV29-1,TGCAGCGGTGCGGGAGGGATCGGGACTGATATGCAGTATTTT,CSGAGGIGTDMQYF
TRBD2,TRBJ2-5,NA,TRBV28,TGTGCCAGCAACCAGCTTGCGGGAGGTACCCAGACCCAGTACTTC,CASNQLAGGTQTQYF
NA,TRBJ1-1,many,TRBV6-6,TGTGCCAGCAGTTACCTCCAGGCGAACACTGAAGCTTTCTTT,CASSYLQANTEAFF
NA,TRBJ2-3,NA,TRBV10-1,TGCGTCAGCAGTGAGTCCCTATTTACAGATACGCAGTATTTT,CVSSESLFTDTQYF
NA,TRBJ2-3,NA,TRBV11-2,TGTGCCGGCAGCCCCATCTCTAGTTATACGCAGTATTTT,CAGSPISSYTQYF
TRBD1,TRBJ2-7,many,TRBV28,TGTGCCAGCAGTCAAACCGGGACAGGCGCCTACGAGCAGTACTTC,CASSQTGTGAYEQYF
TRBD2,TRBJ2-1,once,TRBV30,TGTGCCTGGACCCCCGGACTAGCGGGGAACTCCTACAATGAGCAGCTCTTC,CAWTPGLAGNSYNEQLF
TRBD1,TRBJ2-1,NA,TRBV7-8,TGTGCCAGCACCAAAGCGGCAGGGGGTTGGGAGCGGTTCTTC,CASTKAAGGWERFF
TRBD2,TRBJ2-4,once,TRBV4-1,TGCGCCAGCAGCCAAGGTGGGACTTGCGGGAGGGCCGGGGCCGAAAACATTCAGTACTTC,CASSQGGTCGRAGAENIQYF
NA,TRBJ1-6,many,TRBV6-6,TGTGCCAGCAGTTACTCGCAGGGGACCGAGGGATCACCCCTCCACTTT,CASSYSQGTEGSPLHF
TRBD2,TRBJ2-1,NA,TRBV14,TGTGCCAGCAGCCGGGTGGGCGCGGGAGGGCCTGATTTCTTC,CASSRVGAGGPDFF
NA,TRBJ1-1,NA,TRBV5-6,TGTGCCAGCAGCTTCCCCCGGGACTCCTACACTGAAGCCCTCTTT,CASSFPRDSYTEALF
NA,TRBJ1-5,NA,TRBV7-9,TGTGCCGGCAGCTTAGAAGGCAGCTATCAGCCCCAGCATTTT,CAGSLEGSYQPQHF
TRBD2,TRBJ2-1,many,TRBV7-8,TGTGCCAGCAGCCCGCGGGGGGGACTAGCGGGAGGCCATGGGGAGCAGTTCTTC,CASSPRGGLAGGHGEQFF
NA,TRBJ2-2,NA,TRBV5-1,TGCGCCAGCAGCTTGGCCAAAAGCAGGGACACCGGGGAGCCGTTTTTT,CASSLAKSRDTGEPFF
NA,TRBJ1-1,many,TRBV10-3,TGTGCCATCAGTGTGGCGGGTGGGAGCACTGAAGCTTTCTTT,CAISVAGGSTEAFF
NA,TRBJ1-5,many,TRBV6-6,TGTGCCAGCAGTTATACGGGGGCTAGTCAGCCCCAGCATTTT,CASSYTGASQPQHF
NA,TRBJ2-7,once,TRBV11-2,TGCACCAGCAGCTTGATAAGCGGTAGCTCCTACGAGCAGTACTTC,CTSSLISGSSYEQYF
NA,TRBJ1-2,many,TRBV4-2,TGTGCCAGCAGCCATTGGGCCGGTGGCTACACCTTC,CASSHWAGGYTF
NA,TRBJ2-1,NA,TRBV30,TGTGCCTGGAGTCTGGGACTGAACAATGAGCAGTTCTTC,CAWSLGLNNEQFF
NA,TRBJ2-1,NA,TRBV11-2,TGTGCCAGCAGTCGGAGACTAGGGGATGGTGGGCAGTTCTTC,CASSRRLGDGGQFF
NA,TRBJ2-3,NA,TRBV12-3/TRBV12-4,TGTGCCAGCAGTCCAGAGGACGGGCGAGGGTATTTT,CASSPEDGRGYF
TRBD2,TRBJ2-1,few,TRBV29-1,TGCAGCGTTGTTGGCGGGAGGGCCGTGGATGGGCAGTTCTTC,CSVVGGRAVDGQFF
TRBD2,TRBJ2-3,NA,TRBV11-3,TGTGCCAGCAGTTCGCCGACTAGCGGAGGCACAGATACGCAGTATTTT,CASSSPTSGGTDTQYF
NA,TRBJ1-5,few,TRBV7-9,TGTGCCAGCAGCCCAGGGAGTCAGCCCCAGCATTTT,CASSPGSQPQHF
NA,TRBJ2-7,many,TRBV6-6,TGTGCCAGCAGTTACGTCCAGGGGAGGTCCTACGAGCAGTACTTC,CASSYVQGRSYEQYF
NA,TRBJ1-6,NA,TRBV2,TGTGCCAGCAGTGAATTTCTGTTGGGTTATTCACCCCTCCACTTT,CASSEFLLGYSPLHF
NA,TRBJ1-2,NA,TRBV6-5,TGTGCCATATCTACAGGGCGACACTATGGCTACACCTTC,CAISTGRHYGYTF
NA,TRBJ1-2,few,TRBV7-9,TGTGCAGCACGAGGGTCTGACTATGGCTACACCTTC,CAARGSDYGYTF
NA,TRBJ1-1,NA,TRBV12-5,TGTGCTAATGGTTTTGGAAACACTGAAGCTTTCTTT,CANGFGNTEAFF
TRBD1,TRBJ1-3,NA,TRBV11-2,TGTGCCAGCAGCTCACCGGGACAGGGGGGTCTCGCCTCTGGAAACACCATGTATTTT,CASSSPGQGGLASGNTMYF
NA,TRBJ1-2,NA,TRBV5-5,TGTGCCAGCAGCTTGGCCGACGGGATACTTGGCTACACCTTC,CASSLADGILGYTF
NA,TRBJ2-7,many,TRBV12-3/TRBV12-4,TGTGCCAGCAGTGGGCCCGCCATTGGTCGTGGCGGGCAGTACTTC,CASSGPAIGRGGQYF
NA,TRBJ1-5,many,TRBV28,TGTGCCAGCAGCCTCGGGGGGCGAGGTCAGCCCCAGCATTTT,CASSLGGRGQPQHF
NA,TRBJ2-3,NA,TRBV11-2,TGTGCCAGCAGCCGGGGGGCTGAGACCCAGAACTTT,CASSRGAETQNF
NA,TRBJ2-2,once,TRBV29-1,TGCAGCGCCGCTCGGGGGGCCGGCCACTGGGAGCCGTTTTTT,CSAARGAGHWEPFF
TRBD1,TRBJ1-3,many,TRBV29-1,TGCAGCGCCCGGACAGGGGCGGACACCATATATTTT,CSARTGADTIYF
TRBD1,TRBJ2-1,NA,TRBV11-2,TGTGCCAGCACCATTGGACAGGCCAATAAGGAGTTCTTC,CASTIGQANKEFF
NA,TRBJ2-1,many,TRBV4-1,TGCGCCAGCAGCAGCGGGCCTGGTAGCTCCTACAATGAGCAGTTCTTC,CASSSGPGSSYNEQFF
NA,TRBJ2-3,few,TRBV6-4,TGTGCCAGCAGTGACCCCCCCGCTTCTAGGAGCTATACGCAGTATTTT,CASSDPPASRSYTQYF
TRBD2,TRBJ2-3,NA,TRBV6-1,TGTGCCAGCAGTCCGGCGTTAGCGGGAGTGAGGGATACGCGGTATTTT,CASSPALAGVRDTRYF
NA,TRBJ2-1,NA,TRBV11-2,TGTGCCATCAGTTCCTCGGGGAATGAGCAGTTCTTC,CAISSSGNEQFF
TRBD1,TRBJ2-7,many,TRBV11-2,TGTGCCAGCAGCCCTCAGGGGGCTTCCTACGAGCAGTACTTC,CASSPQGASYEQYF
NA,TRBJ2-2,NA,TRBV29-1,TGCAGTGTCACGGGGCACTCGGGCGGGCAGTTGTTTTTT,CSVTGHSGGQLFF
TRBD2,TRBJ2-1,NA,TRBV11-2,TGTTTCAGCAGTCCGACTAGCGGCTACTCCTACAATGAGCAGTTCTTC,CFSSPTSGYSYNEQFF
NA,TRBJ2-2,NA,TRBV11-1,TGTGTCAGCAGACCGATCCTTGACACCTGGGAGCTGTTTTTT,CVSRPILDTWELFF
NA,TRBJ2-7,NA,TRBV7-3,TGTGCCAGCAGCTTAACGGGAGACAGGTTTTACGAGCAGTACTTC,CASSLTGDRFYEQYF
TRBD1,TRBJ2-5,many,TRBV6-6,TGTGCCAGCAGCCAGGGCACAGGGGGCGCGGTAGAGACCCAGTACTTC,CASSQGTGGAVETQYF
NA,TRBJ2-3,NA,TRBV11-2,TGTGCCAACAGACTAGAGGCGGTAGTCACAGATACGCAGTATTTT,CANRLEAVVTDTQYF
TRBD2,TRBJ2-2,NA,TRBV11-3,TGTGCCAGCAGCTTAGGCAGGCTAGCGGGAAACACCGGGGGACTGTTGTTT,CASSLGRLAGNTGGLLF
TRBD2,TRBJ2-3,medium-sized,TRBV11-2,TGTGCCAGCAGCTCGGCGGGAGTCACAGATACGCAGTATTTT,CASSSAGVTDTQYF
NA,TRBJ1-1,NA,TRBV5-1,TGCGCCAGCAGCACCATACAGGGTAGAAAGGAAGCTTTCTTT,CASSTIQGRKEAFF
TRBD2,TRBJ2-5,NA,TRBV11-2,TGTGCCAGCAGCCCGATCGGAGTAGCGGGAATAGAGACTCAGTACTTC,CASSPIGVAGIETQYF
NA,TRBJ2-5,medium-sized,TRBV11-2,TGTGCCAGCAGCGGACGGCCACAAGAGACCCAGTACTTC,CASSGRPQETQYF